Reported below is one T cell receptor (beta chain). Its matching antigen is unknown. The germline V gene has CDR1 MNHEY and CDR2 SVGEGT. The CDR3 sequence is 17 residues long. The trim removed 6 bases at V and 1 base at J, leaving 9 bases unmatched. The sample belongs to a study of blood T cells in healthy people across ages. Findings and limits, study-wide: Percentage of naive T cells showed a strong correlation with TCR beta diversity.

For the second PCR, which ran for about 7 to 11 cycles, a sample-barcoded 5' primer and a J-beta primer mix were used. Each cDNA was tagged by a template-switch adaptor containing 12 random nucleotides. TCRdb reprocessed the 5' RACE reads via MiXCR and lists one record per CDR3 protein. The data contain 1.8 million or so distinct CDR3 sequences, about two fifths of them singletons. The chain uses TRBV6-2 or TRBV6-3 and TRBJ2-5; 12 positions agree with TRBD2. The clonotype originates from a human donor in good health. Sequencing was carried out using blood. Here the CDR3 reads CASSPSTSGGVQETQYF. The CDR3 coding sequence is TGTGCCAGCAGCCCGTCGACTAGCGGGGGCGTCCAAGAGACCCAGTACTTC.